These T cell receptor beta chains were read from a single sample in a study of blood T cell repertoires in COVID-19. Libraries were prepared by immunoSEQ multiplex PCR; TCRdb keeps only in-frame clonotypes and omits some of them. This repertoire shows approximately 300,000 clones, 80% to 95% found once; its top ten account for 18%. Sequences were obtained from PBMCs or T cells enriched from blood (not recorded which). The origin of the receptors is a woman aged 30 to 39 who had recovered from COVID-19. Both conserved end residues are part of each CDR3. The D gene is left open where the match is weak. Size tells how often a clone was seen (once, few, many) or the class of an expanded clone, and some rows leave it out.

>NA|TRBV4-3|TRBJ2-2|NA
TGCGCCAGCAGCCAAGATGTGACAGGCGATGCCACCGGGGAGCTGTTTTTT
CASSQDVTGDATGELFF
>NA|TRBV9|TRBJ2-1|NA
TGTGCCAGCAGCGAAACAGGGAGCTCCTACAATGAGCAGTTCTTC
CASSETGSSYNEQFF
>TRBD2|TRBV6-5|TRBJ2-3|NA
TGTGCCAGCAAAGATGGTAGCGGGAACACAGATACGCAGTATTTT
CASKDGSGNTDTQYF
>TRBD1|TRBV27|TRBJ1-2|once
TGTGCCAGCAGTTCACAACGACAGGGGGCCTCGGGCTACACCTTC
CASSSQRQGASGYTF
>NA|TRBV7-2|TRBJ1-1|NA
TGTGCCAGCAGCCCATCCGCCACCGGAGCTGAAGCTTTCTTT
CASSPSATGAEAFF
>NA|TRBV11-3|TRBJ2-1|NA
TGTGCCAGCAGCCCGGGGGAAGACAGCAACTCCTACAATGAGCAGTTCTTC
CASSPGEDSNSYNEQFF
>TRBD2|TRBV30|TRBJ2-1|NA
TGTGCCTTATTAGCGGGGGGCAATGAGCAGTTCTTC
CALLAGGNEQFF
>TRBD2|TRBV19|TRBJ2-7|NA
TGTGCCAGTAAAGGGACTAGCGGGGACTACGAGCAGTACTTC
CASKGTSGDYEQYF
>NA|TRBV7-6|TRBJ2-7|NA
TGTGCCAGCAGCTGCAGACATCAAGGGGGGGAATGCGACGAGCAGTACTTC
CASSCRHQGGECDEQYF
>TRBD2|TRBV5-1|TRBJ2-7|NA
TGCGCCAGCAGCTTGCGGGGGGGGCGCAACGAGCAGTACTTC
CASSLRGGRNEQYF
>TRBD2|TRBV28|TRBJ2-5|NA
TGTGCCAGCAGTTTCGCGGGGGGGAGGGAGACCCAGTACTTC
CASSFAGGRETQYF
>TRBD2|TRBV28|TRBJ2-1|once
TGTGCCAGCAGTCCGACTAGCGGTCCCTACAATGAGCAGTTCTTC
CASSPTSGPYNEQFF
>NA|TRBV9|TRBJ1-1|NA
TGTGCCAGCAGCGTCGCGGGGGCCAAAACTGAAGCTTTCTTT
CASSVAGAKTEAFF